This TCR beta chain was obtained from a study of cytomegalovirus exposure and HLA in healthy donors. The CDR3 sequence is 14 residues long. J gave up 2 bases and V 5 bases, and 6 bases lay outside the gene matches. From germline, CDR1 is LNHDA and CDR2 SQIVND (reference sequence). This clone has more than one count but fewer than ten. Researchers ran the PCR with 60 Vbeta and 13 Jbeta primers. Repertoires were generated with immunoSEQ multiplex PCR, while TCRdb's copy carries only in-frame clones and drops some. The data show tens of thousands of clones, approximately 60% seen once. The clonotype comes from a male donor in good health and CMV-seropositive. Material for sequencing was PBMCs. The V gene is TRBV19, the J gene TRBJ2-7; 7 bases fit TRBD2. The CDR3 DNA is TGTGCCAGTAGTGAATCCGGGACTACCTACGAGCAGTACTTC. Residues: CASSESGTTYEQYF.